This TCR beta chain was identified during a study of T cells in Graves' hyperthyroidism and ophthalmopathy. J gave up 3 bases and V 4 bases, and 8 bases lay outside the gene matches. Germline loops: CDR1 SQVTM, CDR2 ANQGSEA. The CDR3 runs 14 residues. Regarding the study as a whole: Ophthalmopathy was told apart from stable hyperthyroidism by a 13 V-J model.

At least ten counts were recorded for this clonotype. Its antigen remains unidentified. Amplification yielded TCR beta CDR3 regions, with RNA transcripts as the source. The TCR CDR3 first-round RT-PCR relied on the HTBI primer set. Via MiXCR, TCRdb re-called the multiplex PCR reads, giving one row per CDR3 protein. This sample has almost 600,000 distinct CDR3 sequences, with approximately 15% found just once. The specimen was blood. This sequence joins TRBV29-1 and TRBJ2-7, with TRBD2 matching over 8 bases. The TCR sequence derives from a woman between 25 and 40 years old with Graves' hyperthyroidism that later progressed to Graves' ophthalmopathy. As DNA, the CDR3 is TGCAGCGTTGTCCCGGGACTAGGCAGCTACGAGCAGTACTTC. It encodes CSVVPGLGSYEQYF.